This T cell receptor (beta chain) was profiled in a study of T cell responses to AZD1222 COVID-19 vaccine. Only in-frame clones appear in the TCRdb table, and some are missing; sequencing was by immunoSEQ multiplex PCR. The profile covers 150,000 to 200,000 clones, with 80% to 90% appearing a single time and around 2.5% taken by the ten largest. This CDR3 spans 13 amino acids. Germline V gives CDR1 MGHDK, CDR2 SYGVNS. The germline V and J ends were trimmed by 7 bases and 1 base, with 10 bases remaining between them. V and J are TRBV25-1 and TRBJ1-1, with unresolved D. The TCR originated in an adult in good health. The sequencing here drew on peripheral blood, taken on day 0 of MenACWY control vaccination. CDR3 amino acids: CASTGVGNTEAFF. The CDR3 DNA is TGTGCCAGCACCGGGGTGGGGAACACTGAAGCTTTCTTT.